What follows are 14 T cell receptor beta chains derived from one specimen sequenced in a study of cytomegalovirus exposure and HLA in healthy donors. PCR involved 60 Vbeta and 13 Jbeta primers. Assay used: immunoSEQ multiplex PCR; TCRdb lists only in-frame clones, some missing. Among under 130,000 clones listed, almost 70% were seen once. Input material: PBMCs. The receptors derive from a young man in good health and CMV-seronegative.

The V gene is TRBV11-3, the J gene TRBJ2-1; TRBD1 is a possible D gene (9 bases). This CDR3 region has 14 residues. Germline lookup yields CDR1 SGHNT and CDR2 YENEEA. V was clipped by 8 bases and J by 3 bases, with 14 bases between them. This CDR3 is CASVAGQGYNEQFF. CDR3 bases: TGTGCCAGCGTAGCGGGACAGGGCTACAATGAGCAGTTCTTC.

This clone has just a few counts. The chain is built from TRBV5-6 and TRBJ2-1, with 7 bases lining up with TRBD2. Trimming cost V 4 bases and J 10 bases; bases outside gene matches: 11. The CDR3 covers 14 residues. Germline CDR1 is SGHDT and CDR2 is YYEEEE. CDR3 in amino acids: CASSQQAGLTEQFF. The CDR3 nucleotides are TGTGCCAGCAGCCAACAAGCGGGACTAACAGAGCAGTTCTTC.

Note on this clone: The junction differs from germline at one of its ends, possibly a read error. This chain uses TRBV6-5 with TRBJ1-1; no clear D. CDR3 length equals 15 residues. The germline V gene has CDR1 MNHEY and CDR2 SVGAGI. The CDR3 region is CAGSQVGGMNTEAFF. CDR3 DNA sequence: TGTGCCGGCAGTCAAGTTGGCGGGATGAACACTGAAGCTTTCTTT.

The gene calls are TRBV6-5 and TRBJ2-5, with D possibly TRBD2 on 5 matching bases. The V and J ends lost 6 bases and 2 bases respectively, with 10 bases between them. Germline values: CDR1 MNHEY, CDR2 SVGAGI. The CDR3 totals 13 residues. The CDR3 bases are TGTGCCAGCAGGAGGACTGGACAAGAGACCCAGTACTTC. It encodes CASRRTGQETQYF.

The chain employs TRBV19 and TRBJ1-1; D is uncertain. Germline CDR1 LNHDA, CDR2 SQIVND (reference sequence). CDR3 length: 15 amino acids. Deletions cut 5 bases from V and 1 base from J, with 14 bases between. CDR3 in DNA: TGTGCCAGTAGTGACTCCCTTCGGGAGAACACTGAAGCTTTCTTT. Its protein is CASSDSLRENTEAFF.

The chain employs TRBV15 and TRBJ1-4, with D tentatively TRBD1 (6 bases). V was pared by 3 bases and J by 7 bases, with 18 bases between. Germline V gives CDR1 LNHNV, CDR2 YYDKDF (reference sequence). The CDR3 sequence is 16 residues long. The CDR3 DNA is TGTGCCACCAGCAGGCCGCAGGGGAAGAAGACTGAAAAACTGTTTTTT. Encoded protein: CATSRPQGKKTEKLFF.

The CDR3 reads CASSLTTGTDTQYF. CDR3 in DNA: TGTGCCAGCAGCCTGACGACAGGCACAGATACGCAGTATTTT. This chain links TRBV7-9 with TRBJ2-3; D is possibly TRBD1 (5 bases). CDR3 length: 14 residues. Between the trimmed V and J ends, which lost 5 bases and 1 base, there was a span of 10 bases. From germline, CDR1 is SEHNR and CDR2 FQNEAQ (reference sequence). Drawing the rest from reference TRBV7-9 and TRBJ2-3, the complete variable domain is DTGVSQNPRHKITKRGQNVTFRCDPISEHNRLYWYRQTLGQGPEFLTYFQNEAQLEKSRLLSDRFSAERPKGSFSTLEIQRTEQGDSAMYLCASSLTTGTDTQYFGPGTRLTVL.

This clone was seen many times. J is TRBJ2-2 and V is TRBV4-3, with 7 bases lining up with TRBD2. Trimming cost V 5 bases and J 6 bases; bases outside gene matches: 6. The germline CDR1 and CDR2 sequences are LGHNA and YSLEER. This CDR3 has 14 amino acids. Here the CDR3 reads CASSVQGGAGELFF. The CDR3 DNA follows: TGCGCCAGCAGCGTTCAGGGAGGGGCCGGGGAGCTGTTTTTT.

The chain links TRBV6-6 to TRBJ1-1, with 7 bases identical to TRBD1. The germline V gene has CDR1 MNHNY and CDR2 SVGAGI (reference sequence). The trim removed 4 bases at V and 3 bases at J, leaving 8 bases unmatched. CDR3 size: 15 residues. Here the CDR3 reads CASSLHSTGDTEAFF. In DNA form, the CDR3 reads TGTGCCAGCAGTTTACATTCCACAGGGGACACTGAAGCTTTCTTT.

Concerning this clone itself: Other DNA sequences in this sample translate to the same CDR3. DNA of the CDR3: TGTGCCAGCAGCTTAGCGCTAGCGGGTACCTACAATGAGCAGTTCTTC. Amino acid sequence: CASSLALAGTYNEQFF. The rearrangement uses TRBV7-9 and TRBJ2-1; 8 bases are a match to TRBD2. V was pared by 0 bases and J by 2 bases, with 3 bases of the junction left unmatched. The V gene's germline CDR1 is SEHNR and CDR2 FQNEAQ (reference sequence). The CDR3 is 16 amino acids.

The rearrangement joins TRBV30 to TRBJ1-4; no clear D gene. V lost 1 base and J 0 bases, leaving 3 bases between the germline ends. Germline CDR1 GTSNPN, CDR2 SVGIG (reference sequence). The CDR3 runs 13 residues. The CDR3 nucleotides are TGTGCCTGGAGTGGTACAACTAATGAAAAACTGTTTTTT. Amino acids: CAWSGTTNEKLFF.

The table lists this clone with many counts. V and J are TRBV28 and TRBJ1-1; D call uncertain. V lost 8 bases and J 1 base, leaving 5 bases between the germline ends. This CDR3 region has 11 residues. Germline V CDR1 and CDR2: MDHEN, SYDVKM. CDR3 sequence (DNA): TGTGCCAGCGAGGGGAACACTGAAGCTTTCTTT. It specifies CASEGNTEAFF. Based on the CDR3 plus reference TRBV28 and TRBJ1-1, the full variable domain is DVKVTQSSRYLVKRTGEKVFLECVQDMDHENMFWYRQDPGLGLRLIYFSYDVKMKEKGDIPEGYSVSREKKERFSLILESASTNQTSMYLCASEGNTEAFFGQGTRLTVV.

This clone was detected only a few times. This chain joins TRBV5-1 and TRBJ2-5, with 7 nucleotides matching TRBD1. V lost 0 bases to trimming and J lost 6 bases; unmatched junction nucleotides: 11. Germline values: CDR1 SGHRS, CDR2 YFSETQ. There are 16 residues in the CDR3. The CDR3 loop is CASSLEGAQTAKTQYF. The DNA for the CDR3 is TGCGCCAGCAGCTTGGAGGGGGCCCAAACAGCGAAGACCCAGTACTTC.

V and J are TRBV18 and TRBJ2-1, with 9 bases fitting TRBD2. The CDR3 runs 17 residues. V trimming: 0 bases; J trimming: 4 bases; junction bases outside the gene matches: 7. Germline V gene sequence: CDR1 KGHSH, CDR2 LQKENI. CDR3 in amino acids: CASSPPTGTSFYNEQFF. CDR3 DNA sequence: TGTGCCAGCTCACCACCCACCGGGACTAGCTTTTACAATGAGCAGTTCTTC.